The clone carrying this T cell receptor beta chain was counted only a few times. This sample was included in a study of CD8+ T cells in alopecia areata. The CDR3 consists of 13 residues. The germline V gene encodes CDR1 SQVTM and CDR2 ANQGSEA. Unmatched junction bases numbered 6, after V lost 4 bases and J lost 5 bases. Reverse transcription of extracted RNA yielded cDNA, which provided the sequencing template. Assay used: immunoSEQ multiplex PCR; TCRdb lists only in-frame clones, some missing. Of some 240,000 clones listed, about 60% were seen once; the top ten hold more than 0.4%. V usage is TRBV29-1 and J usage is TRBJ1-2, with TRBD1 matching 8 bases. The source material was CD4+ T cells sorted from blood, sampled at week 0. The TCR originated in a human donor with alopecia areata. CDR3 protein: CSVADRGGYGYTF. The CDR3 coding sequence is TGCAGCGTTGCAGACAGGGGTGGATATGGCTACACCTTC. The whole variable domain, filled in from reference TRBV29-1 and TRBJ1-2, reads SAVISQKPSRDICQRGTSLTIQCQVDSQVTMMFWYRQQPGQSLTLIATANQGSEATYESGFVIDKFPISRPNLTFSTLTVSNMSPEDSSIYLCSVADRGGYGYTFGSGTRLTVV.